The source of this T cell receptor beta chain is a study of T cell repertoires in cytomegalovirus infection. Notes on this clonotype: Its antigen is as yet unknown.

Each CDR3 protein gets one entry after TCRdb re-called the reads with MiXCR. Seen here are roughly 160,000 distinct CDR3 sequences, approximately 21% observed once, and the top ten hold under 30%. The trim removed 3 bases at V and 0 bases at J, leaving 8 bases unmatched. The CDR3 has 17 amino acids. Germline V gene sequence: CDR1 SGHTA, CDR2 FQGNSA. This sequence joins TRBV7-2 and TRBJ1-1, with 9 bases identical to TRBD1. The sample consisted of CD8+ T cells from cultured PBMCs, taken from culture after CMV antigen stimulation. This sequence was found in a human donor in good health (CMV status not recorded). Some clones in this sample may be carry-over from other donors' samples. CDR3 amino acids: CASSLTGQGLMNTEAFF. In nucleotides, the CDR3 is TGTGCCAGCAGCTTGACGGGACAGGGACTAATGAACACTGAAGCTTTCTTT.